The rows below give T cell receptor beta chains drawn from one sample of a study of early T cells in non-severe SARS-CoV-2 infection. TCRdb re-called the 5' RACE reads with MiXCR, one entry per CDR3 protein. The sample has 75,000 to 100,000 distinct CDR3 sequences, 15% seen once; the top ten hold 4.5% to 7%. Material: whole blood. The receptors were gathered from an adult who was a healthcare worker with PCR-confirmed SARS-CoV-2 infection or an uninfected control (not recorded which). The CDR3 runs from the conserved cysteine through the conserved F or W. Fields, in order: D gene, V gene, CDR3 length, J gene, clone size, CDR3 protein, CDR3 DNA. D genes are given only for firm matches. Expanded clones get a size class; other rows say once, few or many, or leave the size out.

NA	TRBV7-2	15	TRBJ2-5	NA	CASSLVWASQETQYF	TGTGCCAGCAGCTTAGTATGGGCTAGCCAAGAGACCCAGTACTTC
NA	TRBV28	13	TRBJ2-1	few	CASTLGGIGEQFF	TGTGCCAGCACCCTCGGCGGGATCGGTGAGCAGTTCTTC
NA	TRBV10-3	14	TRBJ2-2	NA	CAITAGPNTGELFF	TGTGCCATCACCGCAGGGCCGAACACCGGGGAGCTGTTTTTT
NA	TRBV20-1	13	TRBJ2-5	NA	CSASGGGKETQYF	TGCAGTGCTAGTGGAGGGGGCAAGGAGACCCAGTACTTC
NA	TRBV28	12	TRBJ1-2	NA	CASSFARYGYTF	TGTGCCAGCAGTTTTGCGCGCTATGGCTACACCTTC
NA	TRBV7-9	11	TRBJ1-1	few	CASSLTTEAFF	TGTGCCAGCAGCTTAACCACTGAAGCTTTCTTT
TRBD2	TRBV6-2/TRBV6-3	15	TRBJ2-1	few	CASSYGGTIYNEQFF	TGTGCCAGCAGTTATGGCGGGACTATCTACAATGAGCAGTTCTTC
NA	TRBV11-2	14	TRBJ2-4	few	CASRHAPRTDIQYF	TGTGCCAGCAGACACGCTCCCCGGACTGACATTCAGTACTTC
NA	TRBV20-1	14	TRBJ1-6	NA	CSARDRDGYSPLHF	TGCAGTGCTAGAGATAGGGACGGCTATTCACCCCTCCACTTT
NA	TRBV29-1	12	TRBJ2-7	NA	CSVLPSAGEQYF	TGCAGCGTTCTACCCTCTGCGGGGGAGCAGTACTTC
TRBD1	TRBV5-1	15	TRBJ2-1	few	CASSSDRARPHEQFF	TGCGCCAGCAGCTCCGACAGGGCTCGCCCTCATGAGCAGTTCTTC
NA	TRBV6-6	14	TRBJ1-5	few	CASSPRQTHQPQHF	TGTGCCAGCAGCCCACGCCAGACCCATCAGCCCCAGCATTTT
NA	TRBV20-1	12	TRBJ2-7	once	CSARAAAYEQYF	TGCAGTGCTAGAGCGGCTGCCTACGAGCAGTACTTC
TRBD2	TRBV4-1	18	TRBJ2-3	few	CASSQLPGLATSTDTQYF	TGCGCCAGCAGCCAACTACCGGGACTAGCGACTAGCACAGATACGCAGTATTTT
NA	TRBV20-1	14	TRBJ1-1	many	CSARAGTSDTEAFF	TGCAGTGCTAGAGCGGGGACATCGGACACTGAAGCTTTCTTT
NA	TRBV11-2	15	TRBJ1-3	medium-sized	CASSSGGSPGNTIYF	TGTGCCAGCAGCTCAGGAGGTAGTCCCGGAAACACCATATATTTT
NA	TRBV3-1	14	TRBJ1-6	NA	CASSQRCQDSPLHF	TGTGCCAGCAGCCAGCGGTGTCAGGATTCACCCCTCCACTTT
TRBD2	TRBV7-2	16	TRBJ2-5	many	CASSSRTGGSRETQYF	TGTGCCAGCAGCTCCCGAACGGGCGGGAGTCGAGAGACCCAGTACTTC
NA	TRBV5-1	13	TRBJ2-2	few	CASREENTGELFF	TGCGCCAGCAGGGAGGAGAACACCGGGGAGCTGTTTTTT
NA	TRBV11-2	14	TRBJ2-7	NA	CASSRGPASYEQYF	TGTGCCAGCAGCCGGGGGCCGGCCTCCTACGAGCAGTACTTC
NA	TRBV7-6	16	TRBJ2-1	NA	CASSPYYQGTYNEQFF	TGTGCCAGCAGCCCGTACTACCAGGGAACCTACAATGAGCAGTTCTTC
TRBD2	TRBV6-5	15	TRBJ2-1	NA	CASSQGTSGRREQFF	TGTGCCAGCAGCCAAGGGACTAGCGGGAGACGAGAGCAGTTCTTC
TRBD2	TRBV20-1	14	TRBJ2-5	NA	CSALNPTSRETQYF	TGCAGTGCTCTCAACCCGACTAGCAGGGAGACCCAGTACTTC
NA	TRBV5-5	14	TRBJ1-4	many	CASSFLGKDEKLFF	TGTGCCAGCAGCTTTTTGGGGAAGGATGAAAAACTGTTTTTT
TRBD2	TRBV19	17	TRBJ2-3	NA	CASSTSLAGGSTDTQYF	TGTGCCAGTAGTACATCCCTAGCGGGAGGGAGCACAGATACGCAGTATTTT
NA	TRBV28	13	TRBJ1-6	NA	CASSFGGVSPLHF	TGTGCCAGCAGTTTTGGAGGGGTTTCACCCCTCCACTTT
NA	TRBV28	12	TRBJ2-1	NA	CASFRVPLEQFF	TGTGCCAGCTTCCGGGTCCCGTTGGAGCAGTTCTTC
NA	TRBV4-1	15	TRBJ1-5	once	CASSQPGTPNQPQHF	TGCGCCAGCAGCCAGCCCGGGACACCAAATCAGCCCCAGCATTTT
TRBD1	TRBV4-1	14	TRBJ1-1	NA	CASSHSTGTAEAFF	TGCGCCAGCAGCCATTCGACAGGGACCGCTGAAGCTTTCTTT
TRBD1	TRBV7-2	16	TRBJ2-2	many	CASSFGATGVSGELFF	TGTGCCAGCAGCTTTGGGGCTACAGGGGTGTCCGGGGAGCTGTTTTTT
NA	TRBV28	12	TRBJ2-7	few	CASSLWGNEQYF	TGTGCCAGCAGTTTGTGGGGGAACGAGCAGTACTTC
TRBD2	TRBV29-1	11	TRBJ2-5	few	CSPWGGETQYF	TGCAGCCCGTGGGGAGGGGAGACCCAGTACTTC
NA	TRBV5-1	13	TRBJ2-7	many	CASSLDPGYEQYF	TGCGCCAGCAGCTTGGATCCAGGCTACGAGCAGTACTTC
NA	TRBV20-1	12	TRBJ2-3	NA	CSAGGGTDTQYF	TGCAGTGCGGGCGGGGGCACAGATACGCAGTATTTT
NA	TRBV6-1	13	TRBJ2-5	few	CASMLRFQETQYF	TGTGCCAGCATGCTCAGGTTTCAGGAGACCCAGTACTTC
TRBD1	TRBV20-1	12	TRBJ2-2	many	CSAYRGTGELFF	TGCAGTGCTTACAGGGGCACCGGGGAGCTGTTTTTT
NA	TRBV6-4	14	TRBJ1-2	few	CASSVDSGSYGYTF	TGTGCCAGCAGTGTAGACAGTGGGTCCTATGGCTACACCTTC
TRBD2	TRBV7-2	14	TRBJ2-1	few	CASSSGLAGFGQFF	TGTGCCAGCAGCTCGGGACTAGCGGGGTTCGGGCAGTTCTTC
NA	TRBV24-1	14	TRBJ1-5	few	CATSDLHEGEPQHF	TGTGCCACCAGTGATTTGCATGAGGGGGAGCCCCAGCATTTT
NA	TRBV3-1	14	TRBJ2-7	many	CASSQGSPVYEQYF	TGTGCCAGCAGCCAAGGGAGCCCTGTCTACGAGCAGTACTTC